The next 18 T cell receptor beta chains were all read from a single sample in a study of T cell responses to AZD1222 COVID-19 vaccine. The table came from immunoSEQ multiplex PCR; TCRdb's copy has only in-frame clones and leaves some out. This sample has about 190,000 clones, with roughly 90% found just once. The sequencing here drew on peripheral blood, taken on day 0 of AZD1222 vaccination. The receptor source for this set is an adult in good health.

This chain connects TRBV5-1 to TRBJ1-1; D not certain. Trimming stripped 1 base from V and 1 base from J, with 14 bases between. CDR3 length equals 16 residues. Germline V lookup: CDR1 SGHRS, CDR2 YFSETQ. For the CDR3, the DNA is TGCGCCAGCAGCTTGAGTGTGGGCAGCCGGAACACTGAAGCTTTCTTT. Translating it yields CASSLSVGSRNTEAFF.

A single count supports this clone. The CDR3 nucleotides read TGTGCCAGCAGTAACAGGGGGTACGAGCAGTACTTC. It yields the protein CASSNRGYEQYF. The rearrangement uses TRBV4-2 and TRBJ2-7; 8 bases map to TRBD1. V trimming: 6 bases; J trimming: 4 bases; junction bases outside the gene matches: 2. Germline loops: CDR1 LGHNA, CDR2 YNFKEQ. The CDR3 loop spans 12 amino acids.

The V call is TRBV1, the J call TRBJ1-2; TRBD1 is the table's D call, not checked against the DNA. TRBV1 is given as a pseudogene. There are 13 residues in the CDR3. CDR3 sequence (DNA): TGCACCAGCAGCCCCTGGACAGCCTATGGCTACACCTTC. This codes for CTSSPWTAYGYTF.

This sequence joins TRBV10-3 and TRBJ1-2; 8 bases are a match to TRBD1. Germline V gives CDR1 ENHRY, CDR2 SYGVKD. The CDR3 is made up of 17 amino acids. V dropped 0 bases and J dropped 4; count of bases not matched to a gene: 10. As DNA, the CDR3 is TGTGCCATCAGTGAGTCAGTTAAGCAGGGGGCTCTCTATGGCTACACCTTC. Residues: CAISESVKQGALYGYTF.

This chain joins TRBV7-2 and TRBJ2-3, with unresolved D. This CDR3 is built from 13 residues. Germline V gene sequence: CDR1 SGHTA, CDR2 FQGNSA. V lost 6 bases, J lost 6 bases, and 13 bases lay in between. The CDR3 region has the DNA TGTGCCAGCAGGGTTAGTGCGCGGGATACGCAGTATTTT. Protein product: CASRVSARDTQYF.

The chain links TRBV13 to TRBJ2-1; D is undetermined. This CDR3 has 13 amino acids. Per the germline V gene, CDR1 is PRHDT and CDR2 is FYEKMQ (reference sequence). The V end lost 5 bases, the J end lost 4 bases, and 9 bases lay between the germline ends. The CDR3 nucleotides read TGTGCCAGCAGCGGCACAGAGTACAATGAGCAGTTCTTC. Its protein is CASSGTEYNEQFF.

Here the CDR3 DNA reads TGTGCCAGCTCACCTGAGGGACAGGGGTACGAGCAGTACTTC. As protein: CASSPEGQGYEQYF. The chain combines TRBV18 with TRBJ2-7; 10 positions match TRBD1. The CDR3 has 14 residues. Germline CDR1 and CDR2: KGHSH and LQKENI. V was clipped by 3 bases and J by 4 bases; unmatched bases: 3.

The rearrangement joins TRBV21-1 to TRBJ2-7; the D call in the table, TRBD2, was not verified against the DNA. TRBV21-1 is described as a pseudogene. This CDR3 region has 19 residues. This CDR3 is CASIIPRDRGEREGHEQYF. Here the CDR3 DNA reads TGTGCCAGCATCATACCCCGGGACAGGGGAGAGCGGGAGGGCCACGAGCAGTACTTC.

The chain joins TRBV27 to TRBJ2-7; D remains ambiguous. The CDR3 has 15 amino acids. Germline CDR1 MNHEY, CDR2 SMNVEV (reference sequence). The V end lost 2 bases, the J end lost 2 bases, and 13 bases lay between the germline ends. The CDR3 DNA reads as TGTGCCAGCAGTTTAGCTGGTGAGAGCCCCTACGAGCAGTACTTC. This gives the protein CASSLAGESPYEQYF.

A single count supports this clone. This rearrangement joins TRBV24-1 to TRBJ2-7; 8 bases line up with TRBD1. The CDR3 has 14 amino acids. The germline gives CDR1 KGHDR, CDR2 SFDVKD. V was pared by 2 bases and J by 5 bases, with 4 bases of the junction left unmatched. This CDR3 reads CATSDSDRGHEQYF. CDR3 bases: TGTGCCACCAGTGATTCTGACAGGGGCCACGAGCAGTACTTC.

The rearrangement links TRBV2 to TRBJ2-2, with 7 nucleotides matching TRBD1. Germline V gene sequence: CDR1 SNHLY, CDR2 FYNNEI. The CDR3 contains 16 residues. J lost 5 bases, V lost 6 bases, and 12 bases had no gene match. The DNA of the CDR3 is TGTGCCAGCAGCTCCCAACGCAGGGGGTTAACCGGGGAGCTGTTTTTT. Its translation is CASSSQRRGLTGELFF.

The chain joins TRBV20-1 to TRBJ2-7; TRBD1 is a possible D gene (5 bases). CDR3 size: 16 residues. Germline V gene sequence: CDR1 DFQATT, CDR2 SNEGSKA (reference sequence). V was pared by 3 bases and J by 0 bases, with 18 bases between. The CDR3 sequence is CSASPRLRTTSYEQYF. The CDR3, as DNA: TGCAGTGCTAGTCCTAGGCTCCGGACAACCTCCTACGAGCAGTACTTC.

The chain uses TRBV10-3 and TRBJ1-3, with TRBD1 identical over 8 bases. J gave up 2 bases and V 2 bases, and 2 bases lay outside the gene matches. The CDR3 extends over 15 amino acids. Germline CDR1 reads ENHRY; CDR2 reads SYGVKD. As DNA, the CDR3 is TGTGCCATCAGTGAGCCGACAGGGGCTGGAAACACCATATATTTT. Amino acids: CAISEPTGAGNTIYF.

The V gene is TRBV7-9, the J gene TRBJ1-6; 8 nucleotides align to TRBD1. The ends lost 3 bases at V and 9 bases at J; junction bases unmatched: 7. The length of the CDR3 is 15 residues. Germline V CDR1 and CDR2: SEHNR, FQNEAQ (reference sequence). DNA of the CDR3: TGTGCCAGCAGCTTCCGACAGGGGTGGCGTTCACCCCTCCACTTT. Its protein is CASSFRQGWRSPLHF.

The chain is built from TRBV10-3 and TRBJ2-7; D perhaps matches TRBD1 (6 bases). The V end was cut by 3 bases, the J end by 2 bases, with 11 bases between. Germline values: CDR1 ENHRY, CDR2 SYGVKD. The CDR3 spans 14 residues. In nucleotides, the CDR3 is TGTGCCATCAGTGATCCACAGGGAACCTACGAGCAGTACTTC. Amino acid sequence: CAISDPQGTYEQYF.

V is TRBV10-3 and J is TRBJ2-1; TRBD2 aligns across 11 bases. Germline V gene lookup returns CDR1 ENHRY and CDR2 SYGVKD. V was pared by 6 bases and J by 5 bases, with 3 bases of the junction left unmatched. This CDR3 comprises 14 residues. The chain's CDR3 is CAIRQTSGDNEQFF. CDR3 DNA: TGTGCCATCAGACAGACTAGCGGGGACAATGAGCAGTTCTTC.

The chain joins TRBV9 to TRBJ2-7, with 8 bases matching TRBD2. V lost 4 bases and J lost 5; bases outside the gene matches: 8. The CDR3 has 14 residues. CDR1 is SGDLS, CDR2 YYNGEE, per germline. The CDR3 loop is CASSLGVTSDEQYF. Written as DNA, the CDR3 is TGTGCCAGCAGCCTCGGGGTGACTAGCGACGAGCAGTACTTC.

This sequence joins TRBV4-1 and TRBJ2-7; TRBD1 matches 10 bases. V gave up 2 bases and J gave up 7 bases; unmatched junction bases: 11. Germline values: CDR1 MGHRA, CDR2 YSYEKL. This CDR3 has 16 amino acids. The CDR3 DNA is TGCGCCAGCAGCCAAACACCGACAGGGGGCGCGAGGGAGCAGTACTTC. Its protein is CASSQTPTGGAREQYF.